The rows below give T cell receptor beta chains drawn from one sample of a study of OX40 agonist ivuxolimab in advanced cancers. The protocol was immunoSEQ multiplex PCR, while the TCRdb copy is restricted to in-frame clones and leaves out a portion. The sample has roughly 67,000 clones, around nine tenths seen once. The sample was CD4+ or CD8+ T cells sorted from blood, taken in a trial of the OX40 agonist ivuxolimab. The receptor source for this set is an adult with an advanced solid tumor such as melanoma, head and neck, liver or kidney cancer. Both conserved end residues are part of each CDR3. D genes are given only for firm matches. Some rows mark clone size as missing; the rest say once, few, many or name a class of expanded clone.

CDR3aa: CASCPGGERPYEQYF; CDR3nt: TGTGCCAGCTGCCCGGGCGGGGAGAGACCCTACGAGCAGTACTTC; d_gene: .; v_gene: TRBV7-9; j_gene: TRBJ2-7; abundance: .
CDR3aa: CASSISRGRVNYGYTF; CDR3nt: TGTGCCAGTAGTATTTCCCGGGGTAGAGTTAACTATGGCTACACCTTC; d_gene: .; v_gene: TRBV19; j_gene: TRBJ1-2; abundance: .
CDR3aa: CASSIMGPGNQPQHF; CDR3nt: TGTGCCAGTAGTATCATGGGGCCGGGCAATCAGCCCCAGCATTTT; d_gene: .; v_gene: TRBV19; j_gene: TRBJ1-5; abundance: few
CDR3aa: CASSYDGRTYEQYF; CDR3nt: TGTGCCAGCAGTTACGACGGACGAACCTACGAGCAGTACTTC; d_gene: .; v_gene: TRBV6-5; j_gene: TRBJ2-7; abundance: .
CDR3aa: CASRTSGAGRNTEAFF; CDR3nt: TGTGCCAGCAGGACATCGGGGGCGGGAAGGAACACTGAAGCTTTCTTT; d_gene: .; v_gene: TRBV27; j_gene: TRBJ1-1; abundance: few
CDR3aa: CASEGSRSAYGYTF; CDR3nt: TGTGCCAGCGAAGGGTCTCGTTCGGCGTATGGCTACACCTTC; d_gene: .; v_gene: TRBV6-6; j_gene: TRBJ1-2; abundance: .
CDR3aa: CASDTSGRSIHEQFF; CDR3nt: TGTGCCAGTGATACTAGCGGGAGAAGCATACATGAGCAGTTCTTC; d_gene: TRBD2; v_gene: TRBV6-1; j_gene: TRBJ2-1; abundance: .
CDR3aa: CASSGTGNQPQHF; CDR3nt: TGTGCCAGCAGCGGGACAGGCAATCAGCCCCAGCATTTT; d_gene: TRBD1; v_gene: TRBV7-9; j_gene: TRBJ1-5; abundance: .
CDR3aa: CSVQPPGLGNTEAFF; CDR3nt: TGCAGCGTACAGCCTCCCGGTTTGGGTAACACTGAAGCTTTCTTT; d_gene: .; v_gene: TRBV29-1; j_gene: TRBJ1-1; abundance: .
CDR3aa: CASSFQGSGNTIYF; CDR3nt: TGTGCCAGCAGCTTTCAGGGTTCTGGAAACACCATATATTTT; d_gene: .; v_gene: TRBV7-9; j_gene: TRBJ1-3; abundance: once
CDR3aa: CASSSGDRVRGTDTQYF; CDR3nt: TGTGCCAGCAGCTCGGGTGACAGGGTACGAGGCACAGATACGCAGTATTTT; d_gene: TRBD1; v_gene: TRBV5-4; j_gene: TRBJ2-3; abundance: .
CDR3aa: CASSLALAAETQYF; CDR3nt: TGCGCCAGCAGCTTGGCGCTAGCTGCCGAGACCCAGTACTTC; d_gene: .; v_gene: TRBV5-1; j_gene: TRBJ2-5; abundance: .
CDR3aa: CASSGFYEQYF; CDR3nt: TGTGCCAGCAGTGGATTTTACGAGCAGTACTTC; d_gene: .; v_gene: TRBV28; j_gene: TRBJ2-7; abundance: once
CDR3aa: CASSLTLIGRGYAYEQYF; CDR3nt: TGTGCCAGCAGTTTAACTTTAATCGGGAGAGGCTACGCCTACGAGCAGTACTTC; d_gene: .; v_gene: TRBV27; j_gene: TRBJ2-7; abundance: .
CDR3aa: CASSPQLAGHSEQYF; CDR3nt: TGCGCCAGCAGCCCGCAACTAGCGGGACATTCCGAGCAGTACTTC; d_gene: TRBD2; v_gene: TRBV5-1; j_gene: TRBJ2-7; abundance: .